The T cell receptor beta chain under discussion was sequenced for a study of cytomegalovirus exposure and HLA in healthy donors. The PCR had 60 Vbeta and 13 Jbeta primers. Repertoires were generated with immunoSEQ multiplex PCR, while TCRdb's copy carries only in-frame clones and drops some. The sample includes 120,000 or so clones, roughly 15% of them seen just once. Trimming cost V 0 bases and J 0 bases, with 18 bases left between them. Germline lookup yields CDR1 LGHNA and CDR2 YSLEER. The CDR3 is 19 residues long. The V call is TRBV4-3, the J call TRBJ2-1, with a tentative D call TRBD2 (6 bases). Sample: PBMCs. This TCR derives from a female donor in good health and CMV-seropositive. The CDR3 coding sequence is TGCGCCAGCAGCCAAGATATCGCGGGGCGCCGGCACTCCTACAATGAGCAGTTCTTC. Its protein product is CASSQDIAGRRHSYNEQFF.